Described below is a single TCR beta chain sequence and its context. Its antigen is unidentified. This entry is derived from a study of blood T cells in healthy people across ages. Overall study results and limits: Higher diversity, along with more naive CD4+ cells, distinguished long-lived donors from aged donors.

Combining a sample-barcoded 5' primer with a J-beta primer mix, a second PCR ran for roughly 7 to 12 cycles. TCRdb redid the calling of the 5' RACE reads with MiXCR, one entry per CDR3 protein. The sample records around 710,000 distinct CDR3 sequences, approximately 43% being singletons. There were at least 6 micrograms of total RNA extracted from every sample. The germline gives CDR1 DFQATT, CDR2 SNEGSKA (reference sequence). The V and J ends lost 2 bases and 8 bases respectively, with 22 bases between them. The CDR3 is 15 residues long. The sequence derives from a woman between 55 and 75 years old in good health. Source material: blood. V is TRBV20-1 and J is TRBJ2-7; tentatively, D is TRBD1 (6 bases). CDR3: CSARRRQEPLRKQYF. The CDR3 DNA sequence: TGCAGTGCTAGAAGACGACAGGAGCCCCTACGTAAGCAGTACTTC.